The rows below give T cell receptor beta chains drawn from one sample of a study of blood T cell repertoires in COVID-19. Sequenced by immunoSEQ multiplex PCR; TCRdb stores in-frame clones only, minus some. The table lists 200,000 to 300,000 clones, around 87% of them singletons. The specimen was peripheral blood. Receptors were obtained from a woman in her sixties with COVID-19, enrolled during active disease. Each CDR3 is given with its conserved first and last residue. Each record gives: V gene, D gene, J gene, clone size, CDR3 protein, CDR3 DNA. The D gene is left open where the match is weak. Expanded clones get a size class; other rows say once, few or many, or leave the size out.

TRBV7-2	-	TRBJ1-6	-	CASSLVGGRSYNSPLHF	TGTGCCAGCAGCTTAGTTGGGGGCCGGTCCTATAATTCACCCCTCCACTTT
TRBV6-5	TRBD2	TRBJ2-1	-	CASSTGGSGRNEQFF	TGTGCCAGCAGCACCGGGGGTAGCGGGAGAAATGAGCAGTTCTTC
TRBV30	-	TRBJ1-4	-	CAWSSDSEKLFF	TGTGCCTGGAGTTCGGACAGCGAAAAACTGTTTTTT
TRBV12-2	-	TRBJ1-6	once	CASRLALQVNSPLHF	TGTGCAAGTCGCTTAGCGCTCCAGGTCAACTCACCCCTCCACTTT
TRBV9	-	TRBJ2-7	-	CASSVRTSSYEQYF	TGTGCCAGCAGCGTCAGGACATCTTCCTACGAGCAGTACTTC
TRBV2	-	TRBJ1-2	-	CASSQELGGRNVPYMGYGYTF	TGTGCCAGCAGTCAAGAACTAGGAGGGCGGAACGTCCCTTATATGGGCTATGGCTACACCTTC
TRBV6-2/TRBV6-3	-	TRBJ2-7	-	CASSRTAAEQYF	TGTGCCAGCAGTCGGACAGCCGCCGAGCAGTACTTC
TRBV30	-	TRBJ1-2	-	CAWSVQGVGNYGYTF	TGTGCCTGGAGTGTACAGGGCGTGGGGAACTATGGCTACACCTTC
TRBV30	-	TRBJ1-5	-	CAWSTSDNQPQHF	TGTGCCTGGAGTACGAGCGACAATCAGCCCCAGCATTTT
TRBV7-2	-	TRBJ2-1	-	CASSASVSSYNEQFF	TGTGCCAGCAGCGCCAGCGTTAGCTCCTACAATGAGCAGTTCTTC
TRBV9	TRBD2	TRBJ2-1	-	CASSVELAGYNEQFF	TGTGCCAGCAGCGTAGAACTAGCGGGATACAATGAGCAGTTCTTC
TRBV19	TRBD2	TRBJ2-2	few	CASSRGLVAGGANTGELFF	TGTGCCAGTAGTAGGGGATTAGTAGCGGGGGGCGCGAACACCGGGGAGCTGTTTTTT
TRBV6-6	TRBD1	TRBJ1-1	-	CASSDRGPNTEAFF	TGTGCCAGCAGTGACAGGGGGCCGAACACTGAAGCTTTCTTT
TRBV30	-	TRBJ1-5	-	CAWSVREGNQPQHF	TGTGCCTGGAGTGTAAGGGAGGGCAATCAGCCCCAGCATTTT
TRBV6-2/TRBV6-3	TRBD1	TRBJ2-1	-	CASSPLGQGGEQFF	TGTGCCAGCAGTCCCCTGGGACAGGGGGGCGAGCAGTTCTTC
TRBV5-1	TRBD1	TRBJ2-7	-	CASSKGQGISYEQYF	TGCGCCAGCAGCAAAGGACAGGGCATCTCCTACGAGCAGTACTTC
TRBV28	-	TRBJ1-5	-	CASSDLIGVSNQPQHF	TGTGCCAGCAGCGACTTGATAGGGGTAAGCAATCAGCCCCAGCATTTT
TRBV24-1	-	TRBJ2-1	-	CATSETPGRGSYNEQFF	TGTGCCACCAGTGAAACCCCGGGCCGGGGATCCTACAATGAGCAGTTCTTC
TRBV29-1	-	TRBJ2-3	-	CSVELRRGTDTQYF	TGCAGCGTTGAATTACGGCGGGGCACAGATACGCAGTATTTT
TRBV28	TRBD1	TRBJ1-3	-	CASRPGQGQVGNTIYF	TGTGCCAGCAGACCCGGACAGGGGCAGGTGGGAAACACCATATATTTT
TRBV15	TRBD2	TRBJ2-3	-	CATSRDPGGADTQYF	TGTGCCACCAGCAGAGATCCCGGGGGGGCAGATACGCAGTATTTT
TRBV4-3	-	TRBJ2-2	-	CASSQQTRTNTGELFF	TGCGCCAGCAGCCAACAAACTAGAACGAACACCGGGGAGCTGTTTTTT
TRBV6-6	-	TRBJ1-3	-	CASSRPRNTIYF	TGTGCCAGCAGTCGACCAAGAAACACCATATATTTT
TRBV30	-	TRBJ1-1	-	CAWSKPNTEAFF	TGTGCCTGGAGTAAGCCGAACACTGAAGCTTTCTTT
TRBV9	TRBD2	TRBJ2-1	-	CASSVQPGLAGGNEQFF	TGTGCCAGCAGCGTACAGCCAGGACTAGCGGGAGGCAATGAGCAGTTCTTC
TRBV5-4	-	TRBJ1-4	-	CASSLMSPERSEKLFF	TGTGCCAGCAGCTTGATGAGCCCGGAAAGGAGTGAAAAACTGTTTTTT